The T cell receptor beta chain described here comes from a study of blood T cell repertoires in COVID-19. Study-wide context: The United States, Italy and Spain were the sources of the acute and convalescent COVID-19 samples.

Exposed participants encountered a COVID-19 case during the 2 weeks preceding study entry. The method was immunoSEQ multiplex PCR; TCRdb's version includes in-frame clones alone and lacks a portion of them. The repertoire includes roughly 200,000 clones, 84% of them detected once, and less than 3.5% sits in the top ten. The sequencing sample was made of PBMCs or T cells enriched from blood (not recorded which). The sequence came from a woman aged 30 to 39 who had been exposed to COVID-19.

This CDR3 is CASSLGQGPTGELFF. As DNA, the CDR3 is TGTGCCAGCAGCTTGGGTCAGGGCCCCACCGGGGAGCTGTTTTTT. This rearrangement joins TRBV5-6 to TRBJ2-2; a possible D gene is TRBD1 (5 bases). The CDR3 runs 15 residues. Deletions cut 0 bases from V and 4 bases from J, with 10 bases between. Germline CDR1 SGHDT, CDR2 YYEEEE.